Below, one T cell receptor beta chain is given with its context. This CDR3 has 13 amino acids. The germline gives CDR1 GTSNPN, CDR2 SVGIG (reference sequence). V was shortened by 2 bases and J by 5 bases, with 12 bases between the two germline ends. The data were obtained in a study of blood T cell repertoires in COVID-19. Measured with immunoSEQ multiplex PCR; TCRdb has only the in-frame clones, and not every one. The data hold 250,000 to 350,000 clones, with about nine tenths observed a single time. The Seattle patients joined while their infection was active and were tracked longitudinally afterward.

The chain recombines TRBV30 with TRBJ1-1; D not certain. The TCR was taken from a young woman with COVID-19, enrolled during active disease. Input material: peripheral blood. This chain's CDR3 is CAWSRGLLTEAFF. The CDR3 DNA sequence: TGTGCCTGGAGTCGGGGTTTGCTGACTGAAGCTTTCTTT.